This TCR beta chain was recorded in a study of CXCR3-negative and CXCR3-positive naive CD8 T cells. Identification of naive CD8+ T cells rested on CD45RO-CCR7+CD27+CD95- status. Worth noting for this clonotype: Its cognate antigen is unknown.

Germline V CDR1 and CDR2: MDHEN, SYDVKM. The CDR3 contains 15 residues. Findings and caveats of the study: Greater hydrophobicity was found in TRB CDR3s of CXCR3-positive naive cells than of CXCR3-negative naive cells. With CXCR3 expression partially decreased after cryopreservation, most assays relied on fresh PBMCs.

UMI-labeled 5' RACE TRB cDNA libraries were prepared from the cells. With the 5' RACE reads reprocessed, TCRdb shows one record per CDR3 protein and no DNA. The data show 150,000 to 160,000 distinct CDR3 sequences, and the top ten clones hold under 0.5%. What was sequenced was naive CXCR3+ CD8+ T cells from blood. Subset defined: CD45RO-CCR7+CD27+CD95- naive CD8+ T cells expressing CXCR3 (TNR3+). This chain joins TRBV28 and TRBJ2-7; the D gene TCRdb calls, TRBD1, cannot be checked with no DNA. The clonotype originates from a human donor in good health. Some clones in this sample may be carry-over from other donors' samples. The CDR3 here is CASSDRLFNPGEQYF.